A single sample is the source of the 9 T cell receptor beta chains below, sequenced in a study of radiotherapy plus CTLA-4 blockade in lung cancer. This table comes from immunoSEQ multiplex PCR, and its TCRdb copy is limited to in-frame clones, with some not included. There are 90,000 to 100,000 clones in the sample; 65% to 85% occur only once, and around 2.7% lies in the top ten. Source: peripheral blood, taken from a patient treated with radiotherapy plus ipilimumab. The receptors were gathered from a human donor with non-small cell lung cancer who had a partial response to radiotherapy plus ipilimumab. Some clones in this sample may be carry-over from other donors' samples.

The V call is TRBV5-1, the J call TRBJ2-7; D may be TRBD2 (6 bases). The V gene's germline CDR1 is SGHRS and CDR2 YFSETQ. V gave up 4 bases and J gave up 6 bases, with 17 bases separating them. The CDR3 consists of 14 residues. CDR3 in DNA: TGCGCCAGCAGCCGGGACTTCACCCCAGGCGAGCAGTACTTC. As protein: CASSRDFTPGEQYF. Together with reference TRBV5-1 and TRBJ2-7, the CDR3 gives the full variable domain: KAGVTQTPRYLIKTRGQQVTLSCSPISGHRSVSWYQQTPGQGLQFLFEYFSETQRNKGNFPGRFSGRQFSNSRSEMNVSTLELGDSALYLCASSRDFTPGEQYFGPGTRLTVT.

This clone was counted a single time. The chain links TRBV19 to TRBJ2-6; a weak D match, TRBD2 (6 bases). V was trimmed by 5 bases and J by 7 bases, leaving 24 bases between them. This CDR3 spans 18 amino acids. Germline CDR1 reads LNHDA; CDR2 reads SQIVND (reference sequence). The DNA of the CDR3 is TGTGCCAGTAGTGTCGGGGGACCTAGCTCTGGTATCGCCAACGTCCTGACTTTC. This encodes CASSVGGPSSGIANVLTF.

The V and J genes are TRBV11-2 and TRBJ2-1; 9 positions agree with TRBD2. The CDR3 covers 15 residues. Germline V gene sequence: CDR1 SGHAT, CDR2 FQNNGV. J lost 3 bases, V lost 5 bases, and 5 bases had no gene match. CDR3 sequence (DNA): TGTGCCAGCAGCGTTACTAGCGGGCTCTACAATGAGCAGTTCTTC. Amino acid sequence: CASSVTSGLYNEQFF.

This clone was recorded a few times. This chain uses TRBV10-3 with TRBJ2-7; 8 nucleotides match TRBD1. With 0 bases clipped from V and 3 bases from J, the junction kept 7 bases outside the gene matches. CDR3 length: 16 residues. The germline V gene has CDR1 ENHRY and CDR2 SYGVKD. The CDR3 DNA reads TGTGCCATCAGTGAGTCGACAGGGGTGGGCCTCTACGAGCAGTACTTC. Its translation: CAISESTGVGLYEQYF.

The rearrangement uses TRBV28 and TRBJ1-2; D perhaps matches TRBD1 (6 bases). Trimming took 10 bases from V and 2 from J, leaving 11 bases between them. The germline V gene encodes CDR1 MDHEN and CDR2 SYDVKM. This CDR3 region has 12 residues. The chain's CDR3 is CAILQGNYGYTF. CDR3 DNA sequence: TGTGCCATCTTACAGGGAAACTATGGCTACACCTTC.

This sequence joins TRBV2 and TRBJ2-7; unclear D gene. Looked up from germline, CDR1 is SNHLY and CDR2 is FYNNEI. V shed 2 bases and J shed 0 bases, with 11 bases lying between them. The CDR3 runs to 15 residues. In nucleotides, the CDR3 is TGTGCCAGCAGTGAAATGTCAGGCGTCTCCTACGAGCAGTACTTC. Translating it yields CASSEMSGVSYEQYF.

The rearrangement uses TRBV2 and TRBJ2-3, with a weak D call TRBD2 (6 bases). V lost 6 bases and J lost 9, with 13 bases in between. Per the germline V gene, CDR1 is SNHLY and CDR2 is FYNNEI. The CDR3 is made up of 12 amino acids. The CDR3 DNA sequence: TGTGCCAGCAGCGCCTGGGACTCAACGCAGTATTTT. Its protein product is CASSAWDSTQYF. Supplemented by reference TRBV2 and TRBJ2-3, the full variable domain reads EPEVTQTPSHQVTQMGQEVILRCVPISNHLYFYWYRQILGQKVEFLVSFYNNEISEKSEIFDDQFSVERPDGSNFTLKIRSTKLEDSAMYFCASSAWDSTQYFGPGTRLTVL.

The chain links TRBV5-1 to TRBJ2-7, with TRBD2 identical over 11 bases. The CDR3 contains 17 residues. Trimming took 2 bases from V and 5 from J; bases not matched to a gene: 12. Germline V gene lookup returns CDR1 SGHRS and CDR2 YFSETQ. CDR3 in DNA: TGCGCCAGCAGCTTTGGAGGACAGATGACTAGCGGGGACGAGCAGTACTTC. This gives the protein CASSFGGQMTSGDEQYF.

V gene TRBV9 combines with J gene TRBJ2-7; 7 bases match TRBD1. V shed 0 bases, J shed 6 bases, and the junction held 6 bases outside the gene matches. CDR3 length equals 14 residues. CDR1 SGDLS and CDR2 YYNGEE come from the germline V gene. The CDR3: CASSVAVTGPEQYF. The CDR3 region has the DNA TGTGCCAGCAGCGTAGCTGTGACAGGGCCCGAGCAGTACTTC.